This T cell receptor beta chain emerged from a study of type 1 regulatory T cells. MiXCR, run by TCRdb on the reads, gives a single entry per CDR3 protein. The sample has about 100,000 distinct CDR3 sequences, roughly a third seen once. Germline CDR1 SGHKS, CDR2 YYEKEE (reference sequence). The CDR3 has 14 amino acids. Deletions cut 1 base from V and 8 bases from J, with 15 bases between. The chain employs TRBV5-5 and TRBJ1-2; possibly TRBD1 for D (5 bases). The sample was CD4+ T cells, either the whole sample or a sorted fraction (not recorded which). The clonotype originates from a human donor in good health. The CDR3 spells CASSLHQGLEGYTF. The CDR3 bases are TGTGCCAGCAGCTTGCATCAGGGTCTGGAGGGCTACACCTTC.